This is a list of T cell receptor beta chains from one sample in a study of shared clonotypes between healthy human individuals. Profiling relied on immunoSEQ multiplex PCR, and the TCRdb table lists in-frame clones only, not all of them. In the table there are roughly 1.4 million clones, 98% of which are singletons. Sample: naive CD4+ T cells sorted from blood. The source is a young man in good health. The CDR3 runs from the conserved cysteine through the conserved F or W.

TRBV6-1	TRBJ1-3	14	CASISPGPGNTIYF
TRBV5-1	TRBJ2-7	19	CASSLGGTSGNHGLNEQYF
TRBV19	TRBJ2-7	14	CASSPRQGGGEQYF
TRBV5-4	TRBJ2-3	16	CASSFPGQGVTDTQYF
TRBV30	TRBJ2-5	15	CAWSGWDFGFGTQYF
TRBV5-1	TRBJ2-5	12	CASSLDLTRPNF
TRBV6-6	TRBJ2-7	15	CASSYYREKGYEQYF
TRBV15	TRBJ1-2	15	CATSRGTETYYGYTF
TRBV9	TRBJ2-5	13	CASSYRGAETQYF
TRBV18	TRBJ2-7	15	CASSPRTSVTYEQYF
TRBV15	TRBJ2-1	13	CATSRDGDRVRIF
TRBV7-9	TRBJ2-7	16	CASSLAVEVRPMEQYF
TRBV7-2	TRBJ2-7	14	CASSGAGGTYEQYF
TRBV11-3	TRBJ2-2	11	CASSGTGELFF
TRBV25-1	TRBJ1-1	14	CASSPLRGNTEAFF
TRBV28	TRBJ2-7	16	CASSSPGGDPTYEQYF
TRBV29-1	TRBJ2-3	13	CSVRDYPTDTQYF
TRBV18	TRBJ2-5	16	CASSPNSGSLSETQYF
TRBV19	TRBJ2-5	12	CASSTRGETQYF
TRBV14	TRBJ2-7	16	CASSRHQGQGEYEQYF
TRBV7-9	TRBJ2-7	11	CASSTLYEQYF
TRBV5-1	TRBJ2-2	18	CASIWTSGSPSNPGELFF
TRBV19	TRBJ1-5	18	CASSSHPSREVGNQPQHF
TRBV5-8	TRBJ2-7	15	CASSLELSGGYEQYF
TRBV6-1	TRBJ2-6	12	CASSERRTGLTF
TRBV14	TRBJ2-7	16	CASSQEAQVGRYEQYF
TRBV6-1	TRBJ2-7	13	CASSGQAHYEQYF
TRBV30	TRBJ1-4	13	CAWSVAGREKLFF
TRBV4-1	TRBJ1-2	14	CASSQDRAGYGYTF
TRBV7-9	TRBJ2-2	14	CASSPRIHTGELFF
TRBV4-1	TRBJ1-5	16	CASSQDPPVGSQPQHF
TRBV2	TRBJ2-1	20	CASIGRGQALASLPYNEQFF
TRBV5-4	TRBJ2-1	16	CASSSRFGGSYNEQFF
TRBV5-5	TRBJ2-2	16	CASSPRPGGNTGELFF
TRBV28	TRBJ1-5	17	CASSFFQGSRSNQPQHF
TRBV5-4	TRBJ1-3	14	CASGDRYSGNTIYF
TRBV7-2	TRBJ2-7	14	CASSGLAGLYEQYF
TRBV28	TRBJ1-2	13	CASSSRTSYGYTF
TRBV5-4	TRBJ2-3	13	CASLRRGTDTQYF
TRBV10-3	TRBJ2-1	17	CAISFDRAGDSYNEQFF
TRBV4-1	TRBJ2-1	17	CASSQTPGTNFYNEQFF
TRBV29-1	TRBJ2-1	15	CSVDSGVDAYNEQFF
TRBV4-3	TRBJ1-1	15	CASSQGGQGRGEAFF
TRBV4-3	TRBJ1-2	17	CASSQLGENPTSYGYTF
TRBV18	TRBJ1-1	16	CASSPGGGLTNTEAFF
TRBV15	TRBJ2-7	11	CATGRLYEQYF
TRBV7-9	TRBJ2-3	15	CASSLRGHGTDTQYF
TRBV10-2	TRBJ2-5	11	CASTQEETQYF
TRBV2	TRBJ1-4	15	CAAKGSTSTNEKLFF
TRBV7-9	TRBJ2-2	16	CASSHTIQGNTGELFF
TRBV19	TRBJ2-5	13	CASSIRGRETQYF
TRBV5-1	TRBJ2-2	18	CASSTGLAGGKETGELFF
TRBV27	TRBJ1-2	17	CASSINLGRVANYGYTF
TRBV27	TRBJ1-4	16	CASRQNREISNEKLFF
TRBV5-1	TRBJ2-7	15	CASSLVSGAIYEQYF
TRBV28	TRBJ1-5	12	CASSPLRVSRHF
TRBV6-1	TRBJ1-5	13	CASSMTGKQPQHF
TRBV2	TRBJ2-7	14	CASRGTSGHYEQYF
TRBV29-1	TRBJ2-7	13	CSVWTIAPYEQYF
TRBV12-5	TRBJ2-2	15	CASGPRTGPTGELFF